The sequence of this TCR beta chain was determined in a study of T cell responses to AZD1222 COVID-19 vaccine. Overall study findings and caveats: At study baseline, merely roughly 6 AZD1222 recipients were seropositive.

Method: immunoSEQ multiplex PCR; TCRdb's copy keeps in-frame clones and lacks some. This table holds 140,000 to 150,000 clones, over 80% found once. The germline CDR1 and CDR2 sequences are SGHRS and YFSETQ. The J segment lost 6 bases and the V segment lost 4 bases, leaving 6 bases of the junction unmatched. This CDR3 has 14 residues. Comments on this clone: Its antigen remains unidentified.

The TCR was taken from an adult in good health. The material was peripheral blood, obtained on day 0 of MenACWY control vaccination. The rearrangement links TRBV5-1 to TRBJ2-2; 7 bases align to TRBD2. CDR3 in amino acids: CASSGSGTPGELFF. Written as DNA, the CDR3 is TGCGCCAGCAGCGGGAGCGGGACTCCCGGGGAGCTGTTTTTT.